This TCR beta chain is from a study of blood T cell repertoires in COVID-19. Study overall: COVID-19 samples, acute and convalescent, were from the United States, Italy and Spain. Nucleic acid was either cDNA or gDNA, and it came from T cells, B-cell-depleted T cells, or PBMCs.

Seattle's enrolled individuals joined amid active infection and were then monitored longitudinally. The germline gives CDR1 SGHDT, CDR2 YYEEEE. V gave up 4 bases and J gave up 6 bases; unmatched junction bases: 11. This CDR3 comprises 15 residues. Per the original data handling: Reference gene primer amplification gave nucleated cell count estimates. The data were produced by immunoSEQ multiplex PCR, yet TCRdb's version contains in-frame clones alone and is incomplete. That table furnishes V, J and clone size, whereas the DNA furnished D and trimming. The sample lists around 70,000 clones, more than 85% occurring once.

The source material was peripheral blood. The origin of this receptor is a man aged 50 to 60 with COVID-19, enrolled during active disease. V is TRBV5-6 and J is TRBJ2-3; TRBD1 matches at 7 bases. This CDR3 reads CASSPGQAGGDTQYF. DNA for the CDR3: TGTGCCAGCAGCCCCGGACAGGCAGGTGGGGATACGCAGTATTTT.